The 8 T cell receptor beta chains below come from one sample, sequenced in a study of post-analysis software for immune sequencing data (dated by TCRdb to about 2015). Points the paper makes about the study in general: Patients showed significantly higher frequencies than controls for a handful of TRBV segments, among them TRBV5-6, TRBV5-1 and TRBV20-1.

Their antigens are not known. The method was PCR. For sequencing, an Illumina HiSeq 2500 was employed. To reduce PCR and sequencing biases, unique molecular identifiers were built into the TCR beta cDNA libraries. TCRdb handled the public reads itself, with Q25 trimming in fastp and clone calling in MiXCR, and kept productive beta chains. Duplicate CDR3 protein sequences are folded into a single record with the most common DNA and genes. A total of roughly 620,000 distinct CDR3 sequences appear in this sample, roughly two fifths of them only once. Of the sample, 1.5% to 2% is held by the ten largest clones. Sample: blood. The receptors come from a girl under 18 with multiple sclerosis.

The count of this clonotype is one. An end of the junction differs from the germline gene, which may be a read error. The CDR3 sequence is CASRAGGLSSYNSPRHF. DNA for the CDR3: TGTGCCAGCAGGGCAGGGGGACTAAGCTCCTATAATTCACCCCGCCACTTT. This sequence joins TRBV12-3 or TRBV12-4 and TRBJ1-6, with 7 positions matching TRBD1. CDR3 length: 17 residues.

This clonotype was counted a single time. This sequence joins TRBV28 and TRBJ2-3; 10 bases line up with TRBD2. CDR3 size: 19 residues. The germline CDR1 and CDR2 sequences are MDHEN and SYDVKM. V shed 4 bases and J 2 bases; nucleotides not matched to a gene: 15. CDR3 protein: CASSWTRTSGSKVTDTQYF. For the CDR3, the DNA is TGTGCCAGCAGTTGGACTAGGACTAGCGGATCAAAAGTCACAGATACGCAGTATTTT.

On this clonotype: This sequence may be a read error, since a much larger clone differs from it by one base. CDR3 region: CASGRPGEYNEQFF. As DNA, the CDR3 is TGTGCCAGCGGTCGTCCGGGGGAATACAATGAGCAGTTCTTC. V usage is TRBV7-2 and J usage is TRBJ2-1; tentative D call: TRBD2 (6 bases). The CDR3 totals 14 residues. Germline loops: CDR1 SGHTA, CDR2 FQGNSA. V gave up 8 bases and J gave up 4 bases, with 15 bases separating them.

V and J are TRBV12-3 or TRBV12-4 and TRBJ2-1, with no clear D. The CDR3 extends over 14 amino acids. V was cut by 3 bases and J by 3 bases, with 9 bases left in between. CDR3 in DNA: TGTGCCAGCAGTTTGAACAGCTACTACAATGAGCAGTTCTTC. Translated: CASSLNSYYNEQFF.

The gene calls are TRBV2 and TRBJ2-6; D ambiguous. The CDR3 totals 15 residues. With 1 base removed from V and 2 bases from J, the gap between germline ends came to 6 bases. CDR1 SNHLY and CDR2 FYNNEI come from the germline V gene. CDR3 sequence (DNA): TGTGCCAGCAGTGAAGGTGGTGCTGGGGCCAACGTCCTGACTTTC. The encoded protein is CASSEGGAGANVLTF.

This clonotype was seen only a few times. This chain connects TRBV5-1 to TRBJ2-7, with 8 bases identical to TRBD1. Germline V gene data show CDR1 as SGHRS and CDR2 as YFSETQ. Unmatched junction bases numbered 10, after V lost 5 bases and J lost 0 bases. The CDR3 is 16 amino acids. CDR3 nucleotide sequence: TGCGCCAGCAGGAACTCCGGGACAGGCCTCTCCTACGAGCAGTACTTC. This codes for CASRNSGTGLSYEQYF.

This clonotype was counted ten times or more. This chain uses TRBV27 with TRBJ2-7; a weak D match, TRBD2 (5 bases). There are 12 residues in the CDR3. The V gene's germline CDR1 is MNHEY and CDR2 SMNVEV (reference sequence). V was shortened by 2 bases and J by 6 bases, with 8 bases between the two germline ends. CDR3 protein: CASSLEGREQYF. The DNA for the CDR3 is TGTGCCAGCAGTTTAGAGGGCCGCGAGCAGTACTTC.

This chain joins TRBV5-1 and TRBJ2-7; no firm D call. Germline V lookup: CDR1 SGHRS, CDR2 YFSETQ. Trimming took 4 bases from V and 2 from J, leaving 13 bases between them. This CDR3 has 14 residues. CDR3 residues: CASSPQSRPYEQYF. The CDR3 DNA follows: TGCGCCAGCAGCCCCCAGTCTCGCCCCTACGAGCAGTACTTC. The whole variable domain, filled in from reference TRBV5-1 and TRBJ2-7, reads KAGVTQTPRYLIKTRGQQVTLSCSPISGHRSVSWYQQTPGQGLQFLFEYFSETQRNKGNFPGRFSGRQFSNSRSEMNVSTLELGDSALYLCASSPQSRPYEQYFGPGTRLTVT.